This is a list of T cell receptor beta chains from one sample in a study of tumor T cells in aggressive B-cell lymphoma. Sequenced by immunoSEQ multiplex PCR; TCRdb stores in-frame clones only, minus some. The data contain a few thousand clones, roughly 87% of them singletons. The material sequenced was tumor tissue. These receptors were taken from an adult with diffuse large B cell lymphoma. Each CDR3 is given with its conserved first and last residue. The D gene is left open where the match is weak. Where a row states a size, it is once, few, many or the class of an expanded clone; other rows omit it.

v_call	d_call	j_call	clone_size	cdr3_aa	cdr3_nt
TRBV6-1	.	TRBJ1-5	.	CASSSQQPQHF	TGTGCCAGCAGTTCACAACAGCCCCAGCATTTT
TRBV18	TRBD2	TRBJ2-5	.	CASRSSGGETQYF	TGTGCCAGCCGCTCTAGCGGGGGAGAGACCCAGTACTTC
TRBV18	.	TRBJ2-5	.	CASSPRGWRIQETQYF	TGTGCCAGCTCACCAAGGGGTTGGCGGATCCAAGAGACCCAGTACTTC
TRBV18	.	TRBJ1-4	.	CASSPPVEVEKLFF	TGTGCCAGCTCACCACCGGTCGAGGTTGAAAAACTGTTTTTT
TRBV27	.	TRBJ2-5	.	CASSASWRAKETQYF	TGTGCCAGCAGTGCCTCGTGGCGGGCAAAAGAGACCCAGTACTTC
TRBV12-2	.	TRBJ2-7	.	CASRDGLREGLEQYF	TGTGCAAGTCGTGATGGGCTGCGGGAGGGCCTCGAGCAGTACTTC
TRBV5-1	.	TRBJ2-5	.	CASSLENSRGETQYF	TGCGCCAGCAGCTTGGAGAACTCCAGGGGAGAGACCCAGTACTTC
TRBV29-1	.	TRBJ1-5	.	CSVGAGFNQPQHF	TGCAGCGTTGGGGCAGGGTTCAATCAGCCCCAGCATTTT
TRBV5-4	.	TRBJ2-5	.	CASQVRTIPETQYF	TGTGCCAGCCAAGTCAGAACGATCCCGGAGACCCAGTACTTC
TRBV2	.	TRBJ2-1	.	CASSPTGALYNEQFF	TGTGCCAGCAGTCCGACAGGTGCCCTGTACAATGAGCAGTTCTTC
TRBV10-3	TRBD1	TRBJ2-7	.	CAISEGQGSYEQYF	TGTGCCATCAGTGAGGGACAGGGGTCCTACGAGCAGTACTTC
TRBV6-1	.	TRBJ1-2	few	CASSEAGLTLYGYTF	TGTGCCAGCAGTGAAGCGGGGCTCACTTTGTATGGCTACACCTTC